The 32 T cell receptor beta chains given below trace back to one sample, sequenced in a study of molecular identifiers for immune sequencing clone quantification. MiXCR, run by TCRdb on the PCR reads, gives a single entry per CDR3 protein. The data show 400,000 to 600,000 distinct CDR3 sequences, with around 25% seen just once and roughly 0.79% held by the top ten. Specimen: naive CD8+ T cells from blood, with Jurkat cell RNA spiked in. Documented subset: FACS-sorted CD8+CD4-CCR7+CD45RA+ naive T cells. All receptors come from a human donor in good health. Some libraries in this study had Jurkat cell RNA spiked in.

Points on this clonotype: A much larger clone differs from this one at a single base, so this may be a read error. The chain links TRBV7-2 to TRBJ2-7, with TRBD2 identical over 11 bases. The CDR3 consists of 19 residues. Germline assignment: CDR1 SGHTA and CDR2 FQGNSA. The CDR3 region is CASSLGPLAGGRRSYEHYF. CDR3 sequence (DNA): TGTGCCAGCAGCTTAGGCCCGCTAGCGGGAGGTCGCAGGTCCTACGAGCACTACTTC. The whole variable domain, remainder taken from reference TRBV7-2 and TRBJ2-7, is GAGVSQSPSNKVTEKGKDVELRCDPISGHTALYWYRQSLGQGLEFLIYFQGNSAPDKSGLPSDRFSAERTGGSVSTLTIQRTQQEDSAVYLCASSLGPLAGGRRSYEHYFGPGTRLTVT.

A word on this clonotype: A much larger clone differs by one base, so this may be a read error. The J gene is TRBJ1-4, the V gene TRBV28; a possible D gene is TRBD1 (5 bases). The ends were cut back, 3 bases at V and 11 bases at J, with 16 bases in the middle. Looked up from germline, CDR1 is MDHEN and CDR2 is SYDVKM. The CDR3 is 14 amino acids. In DNA, the CDR3 is TGTGCCAGCAGTTTCCGGGGCCTGCGAGATAAACTGTTTTTT. Translating it yields CASSFRGLRDKLFF. Full variable domain (outside the CDR3, taken from reference TRBV28 and TRBJ1-4): DVKVTQSSRYLVKRTGEKVFLECVQDMDHENMFWYRQDPGLGLRLIYFSYDVKMKEKGDIPEGYSVSREKKERFSLILESASTNQTSMYLCASSFRGLRDKLFFGSGTQLSVL.

The chain combines TRBV6-5 with TRBJ2-1; 11 bases align to TRBD2. The CDR3 spans 17 residues. Germline lookup yields CDR1 MNHEY and CDR2 SVGAGI. V dropped 4 bases and J dropped 2; count of bases not matched to a gene: 7. The CDR3 region has the DNA TGTGCCAGCAGTTTTGTAGCGGGGGGGAATACCTACAATGAGCAGTTCTTC. This codes for CASSFVAGGNTYNEQFF.

This clonotype was counted many times. The chain combines TRBV6-5 with TRBJ1-1; D possibly corresponds to TRBD1 (5 bases). V was cut by 7 bases and J by 3 bases, with 15 bases left in between. This CDR3 spans 14 amino acids. Germline assignment: CDR1 MNHEY and CDR2 SVGAGI. This CDR3 reads CASIPAGMYTEAFF. In DNA form, the CDR3 reads TGTGCCAGCATACCGGCAGGGATGTACACTGAAGCTTTCTTT.

This clonotype was counted a few times. The rearrangement joins TRBV20-1 to TRBJ2-7; 10 nucleotides align to TRBD2. Germline lookup yields CDR1 DFQATT and CDR2 SNEGSKA (reference sequence). The V and J ends lost 3 bases and 3 bases, in that order; junction bases with no gene match: 8. The CDR3 runs 15 residues. CDR3 protein: CSASALAGVRYEQYF. DNA of the CDR3: TGCAGTGCTAGTGCGCTAGCGGGAGTTCGCTACGAGCAGTACTTC.

This clonotype has ten or more counts. The V gene is TRBV7-9, the J gene TRBJ2-5; 11 positions agree with TRBD2. Germline CDR1 and CDR2: SEHNR and FQNEAQ (reference sequence). With 5 bases clipped from V and 4 bases from J, the junction kept 6 bases outside the gene matches. This CDR3 region has 15 residues. CDR3 sequence: CASSPLTSGTETQYF. The CDR3 coding sequence is TGTGCCAGCAGCCCGTTGACTAGCGGGACAGAGACCCAGTACTTC.

The V call is TRBV6-1, the J call TRBJ1-1, with D perhaps matching TRBD1 (5 bases). Trimming stripped 0 bases from V and 7 bases from J, with 9 bases between. Germline V lookup: CDR1 MNHNS, CDR2 SASEGT. The CDR3 has 13 residues. The DNA for the CDR3 is TGTGCCAGCAGTGAAGCGGGGACCAATGAAGCTTTCTTT. Protein sequence: CASSEAGTNEAFF.

This clonotype was counted only a few times. The V gene is TRBV6-2 or TRBV6-3, the J gene TRBJ2-1; 10 bases agree with TRBD1. Per the germline V gene, CDR1 is MNHEY and CDR2 is SVGEGT. The CDR3 runs 13 residues. V shed 4 bases, J shed 8 bases, and the junction held 2 bases outside the gene matches. CDR3 protein: CASSFDRGHEQFF. CDR3 DNA: TGTGCCAGCAGTTTCGACAGGGGGCATGAGCAGTTCTTC.

This clonotype has a handful of counts. The V call is TRBV5-1, the J call TRBJ2-6; 7 positions match TRBD1. The CDR3 extends over 19 amino acids. V was pared by 5 bases and J by 0 bases, with 14 bases of the junction left unmatched. Germline assignment: CDR1 SGHRS and CDR2 YFSETQ. The CDR3 coding sequence is TGCGCCAGCAGTGAGGTCGGGGACAGCCTTAACTCTGGGGCCAACGTCCTGACTTTC. This gives the protein CASSEVGDSLNSGANVLTF.

This clonotype was observed at least ten times. The chain links TRBV28 to TRBJ2-5, with 8 bases fitting TRBD1. Germline CDR1 and CDR2: MDHEN and SYDVKM. The CDR3 length is 14 residues. The trim removed 6 bases at V and 5 bases at J, leaving 8 bases unmatched. The CDR3 spells CASRQGGGLETQYF. As DNA, the CDR3 is TGTGCCAGCAGACAGGGGGGAGGCTTGGAGACCCAGTACTTC. Full variable domain (missing parts from reference TRBV28 and TRBJ2-5): DVKVTQSSRYLVKRTGEKVFLECVQDMDHENMFWYRQDPGLGLRLIYFSYDVKMKEKGDIPEGYSVSREKKERFSLILESASTNQTSMYLCASRQGGGLETQYFGPGTRLLVL.

The chain has TRBV20-1 and TRBJ1-5, with 8 positions matching TRBD1. Germline CDR1 reads DFQATT; CDR2 reads SNEGSKA (reference sequence). The CDR3 covers 14 residues. The V gene end was trimmed by 0 bases and the J gene end by 5 bases; junction bases not matched to a gene: 3. In DNA form, the CDR3 reads TGCAGTGCTAGAGACAGGGGGCTCTATCAGCCCCAGCATTTT. Amino acids: CSARDRGLYQPQHF.

Ten or more counts support this clonotype. This chain uses TRBV30 with TRBJ1-5; D unresolved. V was shortened by 0 bases and J by 5 bases, with 5 bases between the two germline ends. Looked up from germline, CDR1 is GTSNPN and CDR2 is SVGIG (reference sequence). The CDR3 extends over 12 amino acids. The CDR3 DNA reads TGTGCCTGGAGTGTAGGGTATCAGCCCCAGCATTTT. Translating gives CAWSVGYQPQHF.

This clonotype has ten or more counts. The rearrangement uses TRBV9 and TRBJ2-3; D remains unclear. This CDR3 is built from 14 residues. V gave up 0 bases and J gave up 2 bases, with 7 bases separating them. The germline gives CDR1 SGDLS, CDR2 YYNGEE. CDR3 nucleotide sequence: TGTGCCAGCAGCGTAGAAGACTTCACAGATACGCAGTATTTT. Translating it yields CASSVEDFTDTQYF.

V usage is TRBV6-2 or TRBV6-3 and J usage is TRBJ1-5, with 10 positions matching TRBD1. With V trimmed by 7 bases and J by 0 bases, 12 bases remained unmatched. Germline CDR1 MNHEY, CDR2 SVGEGT. The CDR3 spans 18 residues. CDR3 coding DNA: TGTGCCAGCAAGACCGATCGGACAGGGGGTTTTAGCAATCAGCCCCAGCATTTT. As protein: CASKTDRTGGFSNQPQHF.

Worth noting for this clonotype: This may be a read error: a much more frequent sequence differs by one nucleotide. This chain links TRBV4-3 with TRBJ1-1, with D perhaps TRBD1 (5 bases). V shed 4 bases and J shed 6 bases, with 24 bases lying between them. The CDR3 runs 17 residues. Germline CDR1 reads LGHNA; CDR2 reads YSLEER. CDR3 coding DNA: TGCGCCAGCAGCCCCCGGACGTCGGGGCCGTGGGGCGCTGAAGCTTTCTTT. It specifies CASSPRTSGPWGAEAFF.

On this clonotype: Given a much more abundant clone one base away, this may be a read error. V usage is TRBV28 and J usage is TRBJ1-5; D is unclear. The germline V gene has CDR1 MDHEN and CDR2 SYDVKM. The CDR3 covers 11 residues. CDR3 residues: CASSLNQPPHF. Written as DNA, the CDR3 is TGTGCCAGCAGCCTCAATCAGCCCCCGCATTTT.

The table lists this clonotype with a few counts. The chain has TRBV27 and TRBJ2-7; 8 bases are a match to TRBD1. The junction had 17 bases not matched to a gene; V was cut back by 5 bases and J by 5 bases. CDR1 and CDR2 (germline): MNHEY, SMNVEV (reference sequence). The CDR3 contains 17 residues. Here the CDR3 DNA reads TGTGCCAGCAGTCCCCCGCCCCTAAGACAGGGGTCGGACGAGCAGTACTTC. This codes for CASSPPPLRQGSDEQYF.

This clonotype was seen a few times. CDR3 sequence: CASNLGRYEQYF. The CDR3 DNA reads as TGTGCCAGCAATCTCGGACGGTACGAGCAGTACTTC. The rearrangement uses TRBV6-6 and TRBJ2-7; D is uncertain. V lost 7 bases and J 4 bases, leaving 11 bases between the germline ends. Germline V CDR1 and CDR2: MNHNY, SVGAGI (reference sequence). The CDR3 consists of 12 residues.

In this sample, this clonotype turned up many times. V usage is TRBV7-6 and J usage is TRBJ2-3, with 9 bases that match TRBD1. The length of the CDR3 is 17 residues. J was trimmed by 5 bases and V by 2 bases; bases with no gene match: 11. Germline lookup yields CDR1 SGHVS and CDR2 FNYEAQ. Here the CDR3 DNA reads TGTGCCAGCAGCTTACATCCGGGACAGGGATATTTAGATACGCAGTATTTT. Its translation: CASSLHPGQGYLDTQYF.

The chain joins TRBV3-1 to TRBJ2-7; D gene uncertain. CDR3 length: 12 amino acids. Germline lookup yields CDR1 LGHDT and CDR2 YNNKEL (reference sequence). Deletions cut 3 bases from V and 3 bases from J, with 6 bases between. In DNA form, the CDR3 reads TGTGCCAGCAGCCAGAGAATCTACGAGCAGTACTTC. Amino acid sequence: CASSQRIYEQYF.

A few counts support this clonotype. This chain uses TRBV4-1 with TRBJ2-3; 7 positions match TRBD2. The V gene's germline CDR1 is MGHRA and CDR2 YSYEKL. With 0 bases clipped from V and 4 bases from J, the junction kept 4 bases outside the gene matches. CDR3 length: 15 amino acids. DNA of the CDR3: TGCGCCAGCAGCCAAGATGGGGGGAGGGCAGATACGCAGTATTTT. Its translation: CASSQDGGRADTQYF.

This clonotype was observed a handful of times. The chain is built from TRBV12-3 or TRBV12-4 and TRBJ2-3; 9 bases match TRBD1. Trimming took 10 bases from V and 3 from J; bases not matched to a gene: 8. CDR3 length: 14 residues. The CDR3 sequence: CATNNRGPTDTQYF. Here the CDR3 DNA reads TGTGCCACCAATAACAGGGGGCCGACAGATACGCAGTATTTT.

V is TRBV2 and J is TRBJ2-1; no clear D. In germline, CDR1 is SNHLY, CDR2 FYNNEI. This CDR3 is built from 14 residues. Trimming left V 6 bases short and J 2 bases short, with 11 bases between. CDR3 coding DNA: TGTGCCAGCAGACCACCCACGGCCTACAATGAGCAGTTCTTC. This gives the protein CASRPPTAYNEQFF.

The V gene is TRBV11-2, the J gene TRBJ1-4; D uncertain. The CDR3 spans 16 residues. V lost 2 bases to trimming and J lost 7 bases, with 17 bases between them. Germline values: CDR1 SGHAT, CDR2 FQNNGV. The CDR3, as DNA: TGTGCCAGCAGCTTATGGGAGAATAGCCCTCTTGAAAAACTGTTTTTT. As protein: CASSLWENSPLEKLFF.

This clonotype was counted a single time. A read error is possible here, since a much larger clone lies one base away. This rearrangement joins TRBV7-2 to TRBJ1-4, with 7 nucleotides matching TRBD1. This CDR3 region has 15 residues. Germline assignment: CDR1 SGHTA and CDR2 FQGNSA. CDR3 sequence reads: CASTTGVYTNEELFF. The CDR3 DNA is TGTGCCAGCACCACAGGGGTTTACACTAATGAAGAACTGTTTTTT.

This clonotype was seen a few times. The V call is TRBV9, the J call TRBJ1-2; 10 nucleotides line up with TRBD1. The J segment lost 3 bases and the V segment lost 2 bases, leaving 4 bases of the junction unmatched. The CDR3 spans 15 residues. Germline V gives CDR1 SGDLS, CDR2 YYNGEE. The CDR3 sequence is CASSVPGTGDYGYTF. CDR3 coding DNA: TGTGCCAGCAGCGTCCCCGGGACAGGGGACTATGGCTACACCTTC.

The sample holds a few counts of this clonotype. This chain joins TRBV5-1 and TRBJ1-1, with D possibly being TRBD1 (6 bases). The CDR3 is 14 residues long. The V gene lost 2 bases and the J gene lost 7 bases, with 15 bases spanning the gap. The germline V gene has CDR1 SGHRS and CDR2 YFSETQ. CDR3 residues: CASSFAGGAREAFF. Written as DNA, the CDR3 is TGCGCCAGCAGCTTTGCTGGGGGGGCTCGTGAAGCTTTCTTT.

This clonotype was observed a few times. The chain recombines TRBV12-3 or TRBV12-4 with TRBJ1-2; no definite D call. V shed 1 base and J shed 3 bases, with 6 bases lying between them. This CDR3 spans 13 amino acids. For the CDR3, the DNA is TGTGCCAGCAGTTTAGGGCTTGACTATGGCTACACCTTC. This sequence encodes CASSLGLDYGYTF.

In this sample, this clonotype turned up a few times. V gene TRBV19 combines with J gene TRBJ2-6; tentatively, D is TRBD1 (6 bases). Germline V gene lookup returns CDR1 LNHDA and CDR2 SQIVND (reference sequence). V was trimmed by 5 bases and J by 0 bases, leaving 17 bases between them. The CDR3 loop spans 18 amino acids. Written as DNA, the CDR3 is TGTGCCAGTAGTGCATCCGGGACATTAAGCTCTGGGGCCAACGTCCTGACTTTC. This translates into CASSASGTLSSGANVLTF.

Turning to this clonotype: Since the CDR3 does not end with the conserved phenylalanine or tryptophan, this likely comes from a read error. The genes are TRBV7-6 and TRBJ2-7; 8 bases match TRBD2. This CDR3 is built from 16 residues. V lost 2 bases and J lost 0; bases outside the gene matches: 6. Looked up from germline, CDR1 is SGHVS and CDR2 is FNYEAQ. CDR3 nucleotide sequence: TGTGCCAGCAGCTTAAGCCAGCGGGGGAGCTCCTACGAGCAGTACCTC. This gives the protein CASSLSQRGSSYEQYL.

The CDR3 sequence: CASSDGVPGTEAFF. The CDR3 coding sequence is TGTGCCAGCAGTGATGGGGTCCCGGGAACTGAAGCTTTCTTT. This rearrangement joins TRBV6-1 to TRBJ1-1; D unclear. V lost 3 bases to trimming and J lost 5 bases, with 13 bases between them. The CDR3 loop spans 14 amino acids. Looked up from germline, CDR1 is MNHNS and CDR2 is SASEGT.

This clonotype was recorded many times. This chain joins TRBV9 and TRBJ2-5, with D possibly being TRBD2 (6 bases). CDR1 is SGDLS and CDR2 is YYNGEE in the germline V gene. The CDR3 spans 14 residues. V lost 3 bases to trimming and J lost 5 bases, with 14 bases between them. In DNA, the CDR3 is TGTGCCAGCAGCGAGCAAGGGACTGTTGAGACCCAGTACTTC. Translating it yields CASSEQGTVETQYF.